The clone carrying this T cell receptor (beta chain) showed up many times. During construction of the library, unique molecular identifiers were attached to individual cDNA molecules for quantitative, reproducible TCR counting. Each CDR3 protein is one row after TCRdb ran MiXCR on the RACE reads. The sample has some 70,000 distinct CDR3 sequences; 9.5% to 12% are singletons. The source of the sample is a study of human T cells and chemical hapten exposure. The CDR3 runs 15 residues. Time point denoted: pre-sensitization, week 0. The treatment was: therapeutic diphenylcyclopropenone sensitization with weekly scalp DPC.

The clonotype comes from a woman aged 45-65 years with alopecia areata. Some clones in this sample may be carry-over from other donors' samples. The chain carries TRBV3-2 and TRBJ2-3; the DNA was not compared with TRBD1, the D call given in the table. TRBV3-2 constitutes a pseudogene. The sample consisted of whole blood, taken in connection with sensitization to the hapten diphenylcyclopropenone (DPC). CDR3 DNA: TGTGCCAGCAGCCCGGACAGGGTGGGTGCGGATACGCAGTATTTT. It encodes CASSPDRVGADTQYF.